This T cell receptor (beta chain) is drawn from a study of cytomegalovirus exposure and HLA in healthy donors. The study's findings and limits: The authors later found most CMV-associated TCR beta chains appeared HLA-restricted.

The PCR used 60 Vbeta and 13 Jbeta primers. TCRdb keeps only in-frame clones here, not all; method: immunoSEQ multiplex PCR. The table shows 65,000 to 100,000 clones, with roughly 85% occurring only once. CDR1 and CDR2 (germline): GTSNPN, SVGIG (reference sequence). The CDR3 has 13 amino acids. This clone was detected only once. Its specificity is not known. The chain joins TRBV30 to TRBJ2-3, with 9 bases lining up with TRBD2. The sequence was collected from a female donor in good health and CMV-seronegative. The sequenced material came from PBMCs. This CDR3 is CARTSASTDTQYF. In DNA, the CDR3 is TGTGCTCGGACTAGCGCTAGCACAGATACGCAGTATTTT.